Presented here are 2 T cell receptor beta chains from one specimen sequenced in a study of cytomegalovirus exposure and HLA in healthy donors (dated by TCRdb to about 2017). Library method: the immunoSEQ multiplex PCR assay. For the multiplex PCR, a mixture combining 60 forward primers for TCR Vbeta segments and 13 reverse primers for TCR Jbeta segments was used. TCRdb's version of the immuneACCESS table is confined to in-frame rearrangements and falls short of the full clone set. An unresolved V gene accounts for under half of the shortfall where checked; the remainder is of unknown origin. The table for this sample lists 95,000 to 150,000 clones; 66% of them were counted only once. The ten largest account for about 1.5% of the sample. The source material was PBMCs. All receptors derive from a man younger than 30 in good health and CMV-seronegative.

The V and J genes are TRBV15 and TRBJ2-7; D remains ambiguous. This CDR3 is built from 16 residues. In germline, CDR1 is LNHNV, CDR2 YYDKDF (reference sequence). Between the trimmed V and J ends, which lost 3 bases and 3 bases, there was a span of 18 bases. The CDR3, as DNA: TGTGCCACCAGCAGCCGCCAAGACTCGGATAGCTACGAGCAGTACTTC. Amino acid sequence: CATSSRQDSDSYEQYF.

The V gene is TRBV7-9, the J gene TRBJ1-1; 7 bases agree with TRBD1. This CDR3 has 14 residues. Trimming cost V 4 bases and J 1 base; bases outside gene matches: 3. Germline assignment: CDR1 SEHNR and CDR2 FQNEAQ (reference sequence). This CDR3 is CASSSDRPNTEAFF. Here the CDR3 DNA reads TGTGCCAGCAGCTCGGACAGGCCGAACACTGAAGCTTTCTTT.